This T cell receptor beta chain is from a study of T cell responses to AZD1222 COVID-19 vaccine. Study-wide background: Researchers grouped second doses given at about 4 or about 12 weeks into one pool.

Study-wide findings and caveats: Mostly white British, mostly female donors; authors suggested clonal diversity may be underestimated.

Repertoires were generated with immunoSEQ multiplex PCR, while TCRdb's copy carries only in-frame clones and drops some. The sample lists more than 60,000 clones; around 86% were seen once. With regard to this clone: The antigen remains undetermined.

This clonotype was obtained from an adult in good health. The sample consisted of peripheral blood, taken on day 0 of AZD1222 vaccination.

The CDR3: CASSMTGPGQPQHF. The DNA for the CDR3 is TGTGCCAGCAGCATGACAGGGCCAGGTCAGCCCCAGCATTTT. The genes are TRBV3-1 (or the pseudogene TRBV3-2) and TRBJ1-5; 7 nucleotides agree with TRBD1. This CDR3 contains 14 residues. The V segment lost 5 bases and the J segment 6 bases; nucleotides outside the gene matches: 7. CDR1 is LGHDT, CDR2 YNNKEL, per germline (reference sequence).